This T cell receptor (beta chain) was captured in a study of blood T cell repertoires in COVID-19. About the research overall: Spain, Italy and the United States supplied samples that represented acute and convalescent COVID-19. PBMCs, B-cell-depleted T cells, or T cells were the source of the cDNA or gDNA that made up the material.

Original analysis: Nucleated cell counts were estimated from reference gene primer amplification. The protocol was immunoSEQ multiplex PCR, while the TCRdb copy is restricted to in-frame clones and leaves out a portion. That table is the source of V, J and clone size, and D and trimming were worked out from the DNA. The table lists about 440,000 clones, 88% of them singletons. The CDR3 is 16 amino acids. The V gene's germline CDR1 is LGHNA and CDR2 YNFKEQ. Trimming took 0 bases from V and 7 from J; bases not matched to a gene: 6. While infection was still active, Seattle patients were enrolled and then followed longitudinally.

This sequence joins TRBV4-2 and TRBJ2-1; 10 bases line up with TRBD2. The receptor was isolated from a woman aged 45-60 years with COVID-19, enrolled during active disease. Sample: peripheral blood. The CDR3 loop reads CASSQDRLAGENEQFF. CDR3 DNA sequence: TGTGCCAGCAGCCAAGATAGGCTAGCGGGGGAAAATGAGCAGTTCTTC.